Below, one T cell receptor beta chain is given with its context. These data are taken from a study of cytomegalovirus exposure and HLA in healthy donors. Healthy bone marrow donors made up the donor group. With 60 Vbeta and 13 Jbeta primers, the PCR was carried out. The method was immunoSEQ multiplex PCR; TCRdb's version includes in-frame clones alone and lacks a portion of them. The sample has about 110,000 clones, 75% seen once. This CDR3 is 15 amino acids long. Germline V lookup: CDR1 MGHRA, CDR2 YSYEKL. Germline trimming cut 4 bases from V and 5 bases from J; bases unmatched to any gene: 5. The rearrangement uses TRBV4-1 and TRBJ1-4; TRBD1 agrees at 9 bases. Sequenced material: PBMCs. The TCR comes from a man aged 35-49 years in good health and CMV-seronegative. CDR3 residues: CASSPAGTGNEKLFF. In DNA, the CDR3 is TGCGCCAGCAGCCCGGCCGGGACAGGGAATGAAAAACTGTTTTTT.